This T cell receptor beta chain was observed in a study of blood T cell repertoires in COVID-19. Trimming removed 3 bases from V and 0 bases from J, with 9 bases in between. The CDR3 contains 14 residues. The V gene's germline CDR1 is SQVTM and CDR2 ANQGSEA. TCRdb keeps only in-frame clones here, not all; method: immunoSEQ multiplex PCR. The sample includes a few hundred thousand clones, roughly 88% of them seen just once. The chain couples TRBV29-1 to TRBJ2-1; D is perhaps TRBD2 (5 bases). Source material: peripheral blood. This receptor was identified in a woman between 50 and 59 years old with active or convalescent COVID-19. This CDR3 is CSVDGESSYNEQFF. The CDR3, as DNA: TGCAGCGTTGACGGGGAGAGCTCCTACAATGAGCAGTTCTTC.